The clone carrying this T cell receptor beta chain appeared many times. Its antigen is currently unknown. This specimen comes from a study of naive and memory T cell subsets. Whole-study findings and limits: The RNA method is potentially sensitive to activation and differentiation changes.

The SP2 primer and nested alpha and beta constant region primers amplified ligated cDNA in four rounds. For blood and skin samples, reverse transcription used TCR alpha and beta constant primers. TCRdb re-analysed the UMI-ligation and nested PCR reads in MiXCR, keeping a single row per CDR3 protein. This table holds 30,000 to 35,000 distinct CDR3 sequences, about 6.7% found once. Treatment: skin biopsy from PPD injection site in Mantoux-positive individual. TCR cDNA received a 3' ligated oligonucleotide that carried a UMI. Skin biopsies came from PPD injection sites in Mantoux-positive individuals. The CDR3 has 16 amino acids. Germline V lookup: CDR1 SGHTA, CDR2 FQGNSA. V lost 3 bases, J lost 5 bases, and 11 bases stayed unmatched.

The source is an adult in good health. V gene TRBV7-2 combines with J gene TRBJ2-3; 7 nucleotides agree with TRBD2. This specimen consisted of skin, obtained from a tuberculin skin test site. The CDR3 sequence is CASSFSSGSGRDTQYF. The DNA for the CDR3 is TGTGCCAGCAGCTTTTCTAGCGGCTCCGGAAGAGATACGCAGTATTTT.